The T cell receptor (delta chain) under discussion was sequenced for a study of delta chains in infants with herpesvirus infections (dated by TCRdb to about 2023). Some background on the complete study: From birth, the study prospectively followed a Ugandan infant birth cohort to characterize gammadelta T cell responses to primary cytomegalovirus (CMV) infection. A public fetal Vdelta1/Vgamma8 gammadelta TCR clonotype was searched for in infants infected with CMV after birth. From PBMC, gammadelta TCRs were sequenced for more than 15 CMV-infected infants (one congenitally infected) and several CMV-uninfected infants who had sufficient sample available. By approximate age, the infant blood samples fell into groups of 1.5, 4, 8 and 12 months. The previously published Belgian fetal and cord blood gammadelta TCR data were not generated in this cohort and were added only for comparison. Points the paper makes about the study in general: Of under 20 CMV-infected infants, 4 carried the public Vdelta1 clonotype: the congenitally infected infant plus three who were infected postnatally before 120 days of age. Public-clonotype frequency among Vdelta1 cells appeared to be inversely correlated with age at infection and was observed to decay rapidly, seemingly without persisting beyond about 2 months. The authors acknowledged a small sample size and a lack of race- or environment-matched controls, because almost all Ugandans acquire CMV before adulthood. In CMV-uninfected infants, the public clonotype might still be present but below the detection limit. The public clonotype was found only at the first time point after infection and was absent in uninfected infants and in those infected after 120 days.

Receptors were amplified or captured by RT-PCR. PBMC RNA was reverse transcribed with SuperScript II using gamma-chain- and delta-chain-specific primers to generate TCR cDNA. cDNA was purified with AMPure XP beads, amplified, and indexed with Illumina adapters using the Nextera XT Index Kit. gammadelta TCR libraries were sequenced on an Illumina MiSeq with a V2 300-cycle kit. The source study handled its data this way. Using MiXCR v2.1.12, CDR3 sequences were assembled, and reads were mapped onto D, J and V genes obtained from GenBank. VDJtools v1.2.1 was used to carry out repertoire analyses of the CDR3 clonotypes. In TCRdb, clones were called once more from the public reads by CATT, and rows of identical DNA were later combined. The V and J calls were determined by TCRdb, not by the authors. The sample table lists roughly 1,000 delta-chain clones, approximately 8.6% of them with a count of one. Around 5.3% of the sample belongs to the ten largest clones.

The cysteine opens and the phenylalanine closes a CDR3 of 19 amino acids. Only CDR3 DNA remains: 57 bases, in frame from the first base. In the germline V gene, CDR1 corresponds to TSWWSYY and CDR2 to QGS. After removal of 0 bases from V and 8 bases from J, the junction retains 20 bases not matched to a gene. Pregnant women receiving prenatal care in Kampala, Uganda, were recruited, and the infants of these women were enrolled, with documentation of maternal HIV status required. Home visits to families took place weekly, and collection of infant clinical information, oral swabs and peripheral blood began at 6 weeks of age and was repeated every 4 months after that. Blood was collected in heparin tubes, and PBMC were isolated by Ficoll-Paque density gradient centrifugation and cryopreserved. This clone is labeled large (0.1 to 1%). The specificity of this receptor is unknown. Base qualities are not provided; no much larger clone lies one nucleotide away.

The sequence links TRDV1 to TRDJ1, with 8 bases in between that match TRDD3. The receptor's source is a human donor who was a Ugandan infant, either HIV-exposed or HIV-unexposed (not recorded which). Sequenced here: peripheral blood, sampled at time point 2 of longitudinal follow-up. At the DNA level, the sequence is TGTGCTCTTGGGGAACTGGTGTCTACTCTGTACTGGGGGTGGGAGAAACTCATCTTT. Its coded protein is CALGELVSTLYWGWEKLIF.